This T cell receptor beta chain was sequenced for a study of shared clonotypes between healthy human individuals. Broader study findings: Blood was the only sampled material, and tissue repertoires likely differ.

Germline V gene sequence: CDR1 MNHEY, CDR2 SVGAGI. CDR3 length: 16 amino acids. V gave up 0 bases and J gave up 4 bases; unmatched junction bases: 6. With regard to this clone: Its target is not known.

Every subset's genomic DNA went evenly onto several immunoSEQ plates. This table comes from immunoSEQ multiplex PCR, and its TCRdb copy is limited to in-frame clones, with some not included. The repertoire holds a few million clones, with 85% to 95% as singletons. This chain uses TRBV6-5 with TRBJ1-3, with TRBD1 matching over 7 bases. The receptor comes from a man between 18 and 35 years old in good health. Some clones in this sample may be carry-over from other donors' samples. Source material: naive CD4+ T cells from PBMCs. Subset meaning: CD45RA+ positively selected. The CDR3 DNA reads as TGTGCCAGCAGTTACTCGAGCCCGGGACAGGGAAACACCATATATTTT. Protein sequence: CASSYSSPGQGNTIYF.